This T cell receptor (beta chain) was retrieved from a study of human T cells and chemical hapten exposure. Points from the study as a whole: Once DPC sensitization occurred, TCRs above 1 in 1000 frequency showed no change.

With regard to this clonotype: Its antigen is currently unknown.

Germline loops: CDR1 SGHVS, CDR2 FNYEAQ. This CDR3 is built from 15 residues. J was trimmed by 10 bases and V by 5 bases; bases with no gene match: 9. What the library attached to individual cDNA molecules were unique molecular identifiers. Authors' data handling: From around 20,000 to 690,000 TCRs were found per sample, with a median of about 96,000. Each CDR3 protein gets one entry after TCRdb re-called the 5' RACE reads with MiXCR. The V and J calls shown here were made by TCRdb, not taken from the authors' results. The data contain under 150,000 distinct CDR3 sequences, around 20% of them singletons. Someone pulled total RNA out of unfractionated whole blood.

The rearrangement links TRBV7-6 to TRBJ2-3; TRBD2 agrees at 13 bases. The receptor's source is a human donor in good health. The CDR3 is CASSAGLAGNPAQYF. CDR3 DNA sequence: TGTGCCAGCAGCGCGGGACTAGCGGGAAACCCGGCGCAGTATTTT.